A single sample gave rise to the 24 T cell receptor beta chains below, sequenced in a study of cytomegalovirus exposure and HLA in healthy donors. It was with 60 Vbeta and 13 Jbeta primers that the PCR ran. Sequenced by immunoSEQ multiplex PCR; TCRdb stores in-frame clones only, minus some. The repertoire has more than 150,000 clones, 75% to 85% of them found once; the top ten carry around 1.5%. Sequencing was done on a sample of PBMCs. Every receptor here comes from a man aged 18 to 29 in good health and CMV-seronegative.

This chain links TRBV29-1 with TRBJ2-3; TRBD2 aligns across 7 bases. The germline CDR1 and CDR2 sequences are SQVTM and ANQGSEA. V shed 5 bases, J shed 6 bases, and the junction held 11 bases outside the gene matches. This CDR3 comprises 14 residues. DNA for the CDR3: TGCAGCGTTCCGGCTGCGGGGGTGGGGGATACGCAGTATTTT. Translated: CSVPAAGVGDTQYF.

The rearrangement joins TRBV7-2 to TRBJ2-7; 8 bases line up with TRBD1. Trimming took 3 bases from V and 3 from J; bases not matched to a gene: 4. The CDR3 loop spans 14 amino acids. Per the germline V gene, CDR1 is SGHTA and CDR2 is FQGNSA. CDR3 sequence (DNA): TGTGCCAGCAGCTTTGGACAGGGCAGCTACGAGCAGTACTTC. Translated, it gives CASSFGQGSYEQYF.

V is TRBV10-3 and J is TRBJ1-1; 9 nucleotides match TRBD1. Germline V gives CDR1 ENHRY, CDR2 SYGVKD. The CDR3 loop spans 16 amino acids. Trimming cost V 5 bases and J 4 bases; bases outside gene matches: 11. CDR3 region: CAISTGGVTTLTEAFF. CDR3 coding DNA: TGTGCCATCAGTACAGGGGGCGTCACCACCCTCACTGAAGCTTTCTTT.

The chain combines TRBV5-5 with TRBJ2-5; 8 bases agree with TRBD1. The V and J ends lost 6 bases and 1 base, in that order; junction bases with no gene match: 5. Germline V gives CDR1 SGHKS, CDR2 YYEKEE (reference sequence). The CDR3 has 14 amino acids. CDR3 in DNA: TGTGCCAGCATAGGGACAGGCGTCCAAGAGACCCAGTACTTC. Translated, it gives CASIGTGVQETQYF.

The chain couples TRBV5-1 to TRBJ2-3; D perhaps matches TRBD2 (5 bases). There are 14 residues in the CDR3. With 5 bases removed from V and 0 bases from J, the gap between germline ends came to 10 bases. CDR1 and CDR2 from the germline V gene are SGHRS and YFSETQ. CDR3 sequence: CASSVDSSTDTQYF. CDR3 nucleotide sequence: TGCGCCAGCAGTGTGGACTCTAGCACAGATACGCAGTATTTT.

This clone occurred a few times. The J gene is TRBJ2-7, the V gene TRBV2; a weak D match, TRBD2 (5 bases). V gave up 8 bases and J gave up 3 bases, with 14 bases separating them. Looked up from germline, CDR1 is SNHLY and CDR2 is FYNNEI. The CDR3 totals 13 residues. The CDR3 nucleotides are TGTGCCAGCTGTGGCGGGTCCAGCTACGAGCAGTACTTC. It specifies CASCGGSSYEQYF.

V and J are TRBV5-1 and TRBJ1-4, with no clear D. Germline V CDR1 and CDR2: SGHRS, YFSETQ. The CDR3 covers 14 residues. The germline V and J ends were trimmed by 6 bases and 6 bases, with 15 bases remaining between them. This CDR3 reads CASTNLEGDEKLFF. CDR3 sequence (DNA): TGCGCCAGCACCAATCTTGAGGGAGATGAAAAACTGTTTTTT.

The chain combines TRBV30 with TRBJ2-1; TRBD1 agrees at 8 bases. Germline loops: CDR1 GTSNPN, CDR2 SVGIG (reference sequence). The J segment lost 12 bases and the V segment lost 8 bases, leaving 6 bases of the junction unmatched. This CDR3 spans 10 amino acids. CDR3: CALGQGRQFF. The DNA for the CDR3 is TGTGCCCTCGGACAGGGTCGGCAGTTCTTC.

This chain links TRBV5-5 with TRBJ2-3; no clear D gene. Germline-derived CDR1 and CDR2 are SGHKS and YYEKEE (reference sequence). V lost 4 bases, J lost 0 bases, and 15 bases lay in between. The CDR3 extends over 16 amino acids. The CDR3 nucleotides read TGTGCCAGCAGCGCCCCCCTAAGCTCTAGCACAGATACGCAGTATTTT. Its translation: CASSAPLSSSTDTQYF.

J is TRBJ2-1 and V is TRBV9, with D possibly TRBD2 on 5 matching bases. V lost 4 bases and J lost 3, with 14 bases in between. CDR3 size: 15 residues. The germline V gene encodes CDR1 SGDLS and CDR2 YYNGEE. The CDR3, as DNA: TGTGCCAGCAGCCCTACTACTAGGATCTACAATGAGCAGTTCTTC. It is translated as CASSPTTRIYNEQFF.

The count of this clone is one. The V and J genes are TRBV15 and TRBJ1-4, with TRBD1 matching 7 bases. The CDR3 contains 15 residues. J lost 6 bases, V lost 3 bases, and 7 bases had no gene match. Germline lookup yields CDR1 LNHNV and CDR2 YYDKDF (reference sequence). The CDR3 sequence: CATSRDGTDYEKLFF. The DNA of the CDR3 is TGTGCCACCAGCAGGGATGGGACAGACTATGAAAAACTGTTTTTT.

The genes are TRBV6-1 and TRBJ1-2, with TRBD1 matching 9 bases. The CDR3 totals 15 residues. From germline, CDR1 is MNHNS and CDR2 SASEGT. V lost 4 bases, J lost 2 bases, and 5 bases stayed unmatched. In DNA, the CDR3 is TGTGCCAGCAGTGGGGGACAGGGCCACAACTATGGCTACACCTTC. It specifies CASSGGQGHNYGYTF.

V is TRBV30 and J is TRBJ2-7; D unclear. There are 14 residues in the CDR3. V lost 2 bases and J 2 bases, leaving 13 bases between the germline ends. The germline CDR1 and CDR2 sequences are GTSNPN and SVGIG (reference sequence). The CDR3 DNA sequence: TGTGCCTGGAGTATCTCACAGACAACCTACGAGCAGTACTTC. This gives the protein CAWSISQTTYEQYF.

The chain links TRBV5-8 to TRBJ2-3; TRBD2 matches 7 bases. The CDR3 has 18 residues. Germline lookup yields CDR1 SGHTS and CDR2 YDEGEE. V shed 3 bases, J shed 2 bases, and the junction held 15 bases outside the gene matches. The CDR3 loop reads CASSSPFASGELTDTQYF. DNA of the CDR3: TGTGCCAGCAGCTCCCCCTTCGCTAGCGGAGAGCTCACAGATACGCAGTATTTT.

The chain carries TRBV6-1 and TRBJ2-7, with a weak D call TRBD1 (6 bases). V lost 6 bases and J lost 2, with 14 bases in between. The CDR3 runs to 14 residues. The germline V gene encodes CDR1 MNHNS and CDR2 SASEGT. This CDR3 is CASRGRQAAYEQYF. CDR3 DNA: TGTGCCAGCAGGGGGAGACAGGCTGCCTACGAGCAGTACTTC.

Details on this clone: A junction boundary mismatches the germline segment, possibly from a read error. The V and J genes are TRBV5-4 and TRBJ2-3; 15 bases line up with TRBD2. The CDR3 loop spans 19 amino acids. In germline, CDR1 is SGHNT, CDR2 YYREEE (reference sequence). Here the CDR3 reads CASSADGLAGGPSTDTQYF. The CDR3 bases are TGTGCCAGCAGCGCCGACGGACTAGCGGGAGGGCCTAGCACGGATACGCAGTATTTT.

The chain uses TRBV11-2 and TRBJ2-3; a weak D match, TRBD2 (6 bases). This CDR3 is built from 17 residues. V dropped 2 bases and J dropped 3 bases, with 18 bases sitting between them. The germline gives CDR1 SGHAT, CDR2 FQNNGV. The CDR3 coding sequence is TGTGCCAGCAGCTTAAGCGGGTGGCGGCAGGCAACAGATACGCAGTATTTT. It is translated as CASSLSGWRQATDTQYF.

The chain combines TRBV6-5 with TRBJ1-1, with 8 bases that match TRBD1. Germline V gene sequence: CDR1 MNHEY, CDR2 SVGAGI. This CDR3 is 12 amino acids long. V shed 5 bases and J 9 bases; nucleotides not matched to a gene: 5. This CDR3 reads CASSRRTGQAFF. CDR3 DNA sequence: TGTGCCAGCAGTCGTCGGACAGGGCAAGCTTTCTTT.

This clone was counted only a few times. The chain is built from TRBV28 and TRBJ1-2; a weak D match, TRBD1 (6 bases). This CDR3 contains 14 residues. Germline CDR1 and CDR2: MDHEN and SYDVKM. Trimming pared 5 bases from V and 6 bases from J, leaving 16 bases between. The DNA for the CDR3 is TGTGCCAGCAGTCCACAGGTGGGGGCACATGGCTACACCTTC. Translated: CASSPQVGAHGYTF.

The V gene is TRBV2, the J gene TRBJ2-1; possibly TRBD1 for D (5 bases). CDR3 size: 12 residues. Trimming removed 8 bases at V and 9 bases at J, with 14 bases between. CDR1 is SNHLY and CDR2 is FYNNEI in the germline V gene. The CDR3 nucleotides are TGTGCCAGCCGGATAGGGGTGGGTGAGCAGTTCTTC. Encoded protein: CASRIGVGEQFF.

The chain recombines TRBV4-1 with TRBJ1-1; D unclear. Per the germline V gene, CDR1 is MGHRA and CDR2 is YSYEKL. This CDR3 is built from 15 residues. Trimming removed 1 base from V and 2 bases from J, with 11 bases in between. The CDR3 here is CASSQGENLNTEAFF. DNA for the CDR3: TGCGCCAGCAGCCAAGGTGAGAACCTTAACACTGAAGCTTTCTTT.

CDR3 sequence: CATSRQGTRFGYTF. CDR3 nucleotides: TGTGCCACCTCGAGACAGGGTACAAGGTTTGGCTACACCTTC. The chain carries TRBV6-1 and TRBJ1-2, with TRBD1 matching 7 bases. Germline CDR1 MNHNS, CDR2 SASEGT. Losses at the gene ends were 10 bases for V and 7 bases for J; bases not matched to a gene: 15. CDR3 size: 14 residues.

This clone was detected only once. The V call is TRBV6-1, the J call TRBJ2-1; the match to TRBD2 covers 9 bases. Looked up from germline, CDR1 is MNHNS and CDR2 is SASEGT. Trimming took 2 bases from V and 8 from J; bases not matched to a gene: 10. The CDR3 is 16 amino acids. Here the CDR3 DNA reads TGTGCCAGCAGTGAATATAGCGGGATAGCGGGGGATGAGCAGTTCTTC. Residues: CASSEYSGIAGDEQFF.

About this clone: This sample includes further DNA sequences coding for the same CDR3. V and J are TRBV5-1 and TRBJ1-6, with D perhaps matching TRBD1 (5 bases). Trimming took off 2 bases at V and 0 bases at J, with 12 bases between the two ends. CDR3 length: 17 amino acids. Per the germline V gene, CDR1 is SGHRS and CDR2 is YFSETQ. The CDR3 region is CASSFEQAFSYNSPLHF. The CDR3 DNA is TGCGCCAGCAGCTTCGAACAGGCCTTCTCCTATAATTCACCCCTCCACTTT.